This T cell receptor (beta chain) was documented in a study of T cells in Graves' hyperthyroidism and ophthalmopathy. About the research overall: Peripheral blood collection took place at initial diagnosis, before any treatment.

This clonotype was seen ten or more times. What it binds is unknown. The V gene's germline CDR1 is PRHDT and CDR2 FYEKMQ (reference sequence). With 2 bases removed from V and 3 bases from J, the gap between germline ends came to 20 bases. This CDR3 is built from 18 residues. Researchers amplified the TCR beta CDR3 regions from RNA transcripts. Using the HTBI primer set, a first-round RT-PCR was run on the TCR CDR3. TCRdb independently ran MiXCR on the multiplex PCR reads; one entry per CDR3 protein. The repertoire consists of some 650,000 distinct CDR3 sequences, with roughly 16% occurring once and the leading ten covering around 3.5%. The diagnoses drew upon clinical symptoms, serum thyroxine and TRAb, thyroid ultrasound and orbital computed tomography. Study-wide results and caveats: The model identified upcoming ophthalmopathy a median approximately six months ahead of onset. Most thyroid clonotypes expanded above 0.001 appeared in blood too.

The sequenced sample was blood. This sequence was found in a woman aged 40 to 49 with Graves' ophthalmopathy. The rearrangement joins TRBV13 to TRBJ1-5, with a tentative D call TRBD1 (6 bases). This chain's CDR3 is CASSLIPPTDRNNQPQHF. The CDR3 bases are TGTGCCAGCAGCTTAATTCCCCCGACAGACAGGAACAATCAGCCCCAGCATTTT.